Listed here are 22 T cell receptor beta chains from one sample, sequenced in a study of shared clonotypes between healthy human individuals (dated by TCRdb to 2020 to 2021). The library was obtained by the immunoSEQ multiplex PCR assay. As stored in TCRdb, this immuneACCESS dataset retains in-frame rearrangements with V and J assigned. A fraction of the clones does not appear; measured against another copy, unresolved V genes explain less than half of the discrepancy, and the remainder lacks a known reason. This sample lists just over 2,000,000 clones; less than 95% were detected once. About 1.1% of the sample is in the top ten clones. For the CD8 naive samples, CD45RO-negative cells were positively selected for CCR7, yielding a CD45RA+CCR7+ population from which TemRA cells were excluded. Sequencing used naive CD8+ T cells sorted from blood. The cell subset or site label corresponds to: CD45RA+CCR7+. These receptor sequences come from a man aged 18 to 30 in good health.

The V gene is TRBV19, the J gene TRBJ2-7; TRBD2 aligns across 7 bases. The germline CDR1 and CDR2 sequences are LNHDA and SQIVND (reference sequence). The CDR3 extends over 14 amino acids. J lost 4 bases, V lost 5 bases, and 8 bases had no gene match. DNA for the CDR3: TGTGCCAGTAGTGTCGATGGGGAGGGTTACGAGCAGTACTTC. As protein: CASSVDGEGYEQYF.

This rearrangement joins TRBV4-3 to TRBJ2-2, with 9 bases matching TRBD2. The junction had 2 bases not matched to a gene; V was cut back by 1 base and J by 2 bases. Germline CDR1 reads LGHNA; CDR2 reads YSLEER. The CDR3 runs 16 residues. This CDR3 reads CASSQGSGGNTGELFF. The CDR3 bases are TGCGCCAGCAGCCAAGGTAGCGGGGGAAACACCGGGGAGCTGTTTTTT.

The V gene is TRBV19, the J gene TRBJ1-1, with TRBD1 matching 8 bases. CDR3 length: 13 residues. The V gene's germline CDR1 is LNHDA and CDR2 SQIVND (reference sequence). J lost 4 bases, V lost 4 bases, and 2 bases had no gene match. For the CDR3, the DNA is TGTGCCAGTAGTACAGGGGGCCCCACTGAAGCTTTCTTT. Its protein product is CASSTGGPTEAFF.

The chain combines TRBV5-4 with TRBJ2-6; no firm D call. CDR3 size: 16 residues. Trimming removed 0 bases from V and 0 bases from J, with 7 bases in between. In germline, CDR1 is SGHNT, CDR2 YYREEE (reference sequence). The CDR3 DNA follows: TGTGCCAGCAGCTTGGGCGGATTCTCTGGGGCCAACGTCCTGACTTTC. It specifies CASSLGGFSGANVLTF.

V usage is TRBV9 and J usage is TRBJ2-5; 8 bases align to TRBD1. With 3 bases clipped from V and 5 bases from J, the junction kept 9 bases outside the gene matches. Looked up from germline, CDR1 is SGDLS and CDR2 is YYNGEE. The CDR3 consists of 15 residues. CDR3: CASSGPQGARETQYF. DNA for the CDR3: TGTGCCAGCAGCGGCCCCCAGGGGGCGAGGGAGACCCAGTACTTC.

The gene calls are TRBV6-1 and TRBJ1-4; D remains unclear. CDR3 length: 11 residues. Germline CDR1 is MNHNS and CDR2 is SASEGT. V was trimmed by 3 bases and J by 14 bases, leaving 10 bases between them. CDR3 amino acids: CASSDWGWLFF. The DNA for the CDR3 is TGTGCCAGCAGTGACTGGGGTTGGCTGTTTTTT.

The CDR3 sequence is CASSSSRTGPYEQYF. The CDR3 DNA reads as TGTGCCAGCAGTTCTTCTCGGACAGGACCCTACGAGCAGTACTTC. The genes are TRBV27 and TRBJ2-7; 7 bases map to TRBD1. The CDR3 runs to 15 residues. The trim removed 4 bases at V and 2 bases at J, leaving 8 bases unmatched. The germline CDR1 and CDR2 sequences are MNHEY and SMNVEV (reference sequence).

V is TRBV5-6 and J is TRBJ1-4; no definite D call. This CDR3 is built from 14 residues. Looked up from germline, CDR1 is SGHDT and CDR2 is YYEEEE. V was clipped by 0 bases and J by 5 bases, with 8 bases between them. The CDR3 bases are TGTGCCAGCAGCTTGGGGCGGCCGAATGAAAAACTGTTTTTT. Its protein is CASSLGRPNEKLFF.

This clone was seen a handful of times. This sequence joins TRBV13 and TRBJ2-5, with D hard to call. The length of the CDR3 is 14 residues. The V and J ends lost 1 base and 7 bases respectively, with 13 bases between them. CDR1 and CDR2 from the germline V gene are PRHDT and FYEKMQ (reference sequence). The CDR3 loop is CASSLEDRPRTQYF. The CDR3 bases are TGTGCCAGCAGCTTAGAGGACCGGCCAAGGACCCAGTACTTC.

The V and J genes are TRBV9 and TRBJ1-6; 9 positions agree with TRBD1. The CDR3 is made up of 18 amino acids. V shed 0 bases, J shed 7 bases, and the junction held 11 bases outside the gene matches. CDR1 SGDLS and CDR2 YYNGEE come from the germline V gene. This CDR3 is CASSVGGGTGGANSPLHF. The CDR3 DNA sequence: TGTGCCAGCAGCGTAGGAGGAGGAACAGGGGGCGCGAATTCACCCCTCCACTTT.

The rearrangement uses TRBV4-3 and TRBJ2-2; tentatively, D is TRBD2 (5 bases). Looked up from germline, CDR1 is LGHNA and CDR2 is YSLEER. The length of the CDR3 is 19 residues. Trimming removed 0 bases at V and 1 base at J, with 18 bases between. The CDR3 coding sequence is TGCGCCAGCAGCCAAGAGCCTCCTTCGGCCGAGGGGAACACCGGGGAGCTGTTTTTT. Amino acid sequence: CASSQEPPSAEGNTGELFF.

The V call is TRBV28, the J call TRBJ1-2; D is undetermined. CDR1 and CDR2 (germline): MDHEN, SYDVKM. Trimming removed 6 bases from V and 3 bases from J, with 11 bases in between. This CDR3 region has 13 residues. DNA for the CDR3: TGTGCCAGCAGCGACCCGGGAGACTATGGCTACACCTTC. It yields the protein CASSDPGDYGYTF.

V usage is TRBV30 and J usage is TRBJ1-2, with TRBD1 matching over 9 bases. Germline V gene sequence: CDR1 GTSNPN, CDR2 SVGIG (reference sequence). The CDR3 is 15 residues long. J was trimmed by 1 base and V by 0 bases; bases with no gene match: 3. The CDR3 region is CAWSVTGGDNYGYTF. In DNA, the CDR3 is TGTGCCTGGAGTGTTACAGGGGGCGATAACTATGGCTACACCTTC.

The rearrangement links TRBV7-3 to TRBJ2-1; possibly TRBD1 or TRBD2 for D (5 bases each). CDR1 is SGHTA, CDR2 FQGTGA, per germline. V was pared by 5 bases and J by 2 bases, with 10 bases between. The CDR3 is 14 residues long. The CDR3 region is CASSPEGPYNEQFF. CDR3 DNA: TGTGCCAGCAGCCCAGAGGGGCCCTACAATGAGCAGTTCTTC.

V gene TRBV6-6 combines with J gene TRBJ2-1; D gene ambiguous. Germline CDR1 reads MNHNY; CDR2 reads SVGAGI (reference sequence). V was clipped by 2 bases and J by 7 bases, with 15 bases between them. CDR3 size: 15 residues. The CDR3 bases are TGTGCCAGCAGTTACACCGATAGCTGGTGGAATGAGCAGTTCTTC. The encoded protein is CASSYTDSWWNEQFF.

The V gene is TRBV7-2, the J gene TRBJ2-7; D is possibly TRBD1 (6 bases). CDR1 and CDR2 (germline): SGHTA, FQGNSA. Trimming took 5 bases from V and 3 from J, leaving 14 bases between them. The CDR3 sequence is 14 residues long. CDR3 sequence reads: CASSRGGEDYEQYF. The CDR3 nucleotides are TGTGCCAGCAGCCGAGGGGGAGAGGACTACGAGCAGTACTTC.

The chain employs TRBV4-2 and TRBJ2-7; tentative D call: TRBD2 (5 bases). The CDR3 spans 16 residues. The V gene's germline CDR1 is LGHNA and CDR2 YNFKEQ. V gave up 4 bases and J gave up 7 bases, with 23 bases separating them. For the CDR3, the DNA is TGTGCCAGCAGCCGCCTCTTGGGCGGGCCGGACCCGGAGCAGTACTTC. The encoded protein is CASSRLLGGPDPEQYF.

V is TRBV11-2 and J is TRBJ2-2, with 9 nucleotides matching TRBD2. Germline CDR1 SGHAT, CDR2 FQNNGV. The CDR3 is made up of 16 amino acids. The J segment lost 3 bases and the V segment lost 2 bases, leaving 4 bases of the junction unmatched. The CDR3 DNA follows: TGTGCCAGCAGCTTACTAGCGGGGTGGGACACCGGGGAGCTGTTTTTT. Amino acids: CASSLLAGWDTGELFF.

About this clone itself: The same CDR3 also results from other DNA sequences found in this sample. This sequence joins TRBV19 and TRBJ2-7, with D maybe TRBD1 (5 bases). Trimming removed 3 bases from V and 6 bases from J, with 12 bases in between. The germline V gene encodes CDR1 LNHDA and CDR2 SQIVND (reference sequence). The CDR3 length is 13 residues. The CDR3 loop reads CASSIQGPSEQYF. DNA of the CDR3: TGTGCCAGTAGTATTCAGGGCCCGAGCGAGCAGTACTTC.

The chain carries TRBV4-1 and TRBJ2-3, with a possible D match to TRBD2 (5 bases). Germline lookup yields CDR1 MGHRA and CDR2 YSYEKL. V was trimmed by 0 bases and J by 4 bases, leaving 14 bases between them. The CDR3 is 16 amino acids. CDR3 sequence (DNA): TGCGCCAGCAGCCAAGATGGGCGGGCCGGGGCAGATACGCAGTATTTT. Translated: CASSQDGRAGADTQYF.

The chain couples TRBV13 to TRBJ2-1; D is ambiguous. Germline CDR1 is PRHDT and CDR2 is FYEKMQ (reference sequence). V was cut by 5 bases and J by 12 bases, with 14 bases left in between. The CDR3 spans 12 residues. The CDR3 bases are TGTGCCAGCAGCCAAGAGATTTCCGGGCAGTTCTTC. Protein sequence: CASSQEISGQFF.

The chain is built from TRBV7-9 and TRBJ2-5; a weak D match, TRBD2 (5 bases). This CDR3 spans 16 amino acids. Germline lookup yields CDR1 SEHNR and CDR2 FQNEAQ (reference sequence). Trimming cost V 6 bases and J 5 bases, with 22 bases left between them. The CDR3 region is CASRSGSGSERETQYF. The CDR3 nucleotides are TGTGCCAGCAGAAGTGGGTCCGGTAGCGAGAGGGAGACCCAGTACTTC.